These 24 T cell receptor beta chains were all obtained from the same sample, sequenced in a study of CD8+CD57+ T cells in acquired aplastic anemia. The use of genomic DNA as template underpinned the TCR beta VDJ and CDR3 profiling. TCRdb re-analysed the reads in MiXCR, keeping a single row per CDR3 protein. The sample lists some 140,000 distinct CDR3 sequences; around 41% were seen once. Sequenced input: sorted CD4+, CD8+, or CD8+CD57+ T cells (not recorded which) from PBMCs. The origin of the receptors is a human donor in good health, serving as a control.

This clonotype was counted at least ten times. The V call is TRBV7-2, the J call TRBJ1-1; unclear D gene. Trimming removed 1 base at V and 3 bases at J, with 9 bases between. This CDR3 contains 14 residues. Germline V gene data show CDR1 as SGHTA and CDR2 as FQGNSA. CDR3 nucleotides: TGTGCCAGCAGCTTAGGTCCGGGAGACACTGAAGCTTTCTTT. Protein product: CASSLGPGDTEAFF.

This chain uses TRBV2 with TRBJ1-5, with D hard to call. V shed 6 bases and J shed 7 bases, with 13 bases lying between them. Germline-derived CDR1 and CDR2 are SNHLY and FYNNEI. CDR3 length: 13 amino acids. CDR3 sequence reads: CASSFQGGQPQHF. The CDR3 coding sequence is TGTGCCAGCAGCTTCCAAGGAGGGCAGCCCCAGCATTTT.

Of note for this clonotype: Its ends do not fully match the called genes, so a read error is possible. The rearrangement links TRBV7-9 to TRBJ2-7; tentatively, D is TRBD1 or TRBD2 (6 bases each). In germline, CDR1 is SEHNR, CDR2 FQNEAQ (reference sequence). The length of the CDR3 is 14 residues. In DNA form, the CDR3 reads TGTGCCGGCAGCCCGGGGGCAGGGATCAACGAGCAGTACTTC. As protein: CAGSPGAGINEQYF.

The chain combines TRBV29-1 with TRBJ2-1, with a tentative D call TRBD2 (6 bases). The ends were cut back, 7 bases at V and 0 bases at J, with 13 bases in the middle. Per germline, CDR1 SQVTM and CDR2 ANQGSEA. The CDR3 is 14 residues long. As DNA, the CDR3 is TGCAGCGCCCCGGGGGTGAGCTCCTACAATGAGCAGTTCTTC. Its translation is CSAPGVSSYNEQFF.

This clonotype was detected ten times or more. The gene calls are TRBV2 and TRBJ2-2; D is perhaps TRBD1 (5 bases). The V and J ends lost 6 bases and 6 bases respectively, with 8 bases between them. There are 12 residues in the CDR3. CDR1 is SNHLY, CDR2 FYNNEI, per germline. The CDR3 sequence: CASSTGPGELFF. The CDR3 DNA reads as TGTGCCAGCAGCACAGGTCCCGGGGAGCTGTTTTTT.

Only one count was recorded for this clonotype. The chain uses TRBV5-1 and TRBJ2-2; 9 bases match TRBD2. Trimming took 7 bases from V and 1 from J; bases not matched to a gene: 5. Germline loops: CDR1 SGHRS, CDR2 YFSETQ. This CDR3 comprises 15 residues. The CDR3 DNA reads TGCGCCAGCGGCCTGACTAGCGGGAACACCGGGGAGCTGTTTTTT. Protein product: CASGLTSGNTGELFF.

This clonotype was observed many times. This CDR3 is CASSARTVNYGYTF. The DNA of the CDR3 is TGTGCCAGTAGTGCACGGACAGTTAACTATGGCTACACCTTC. The chain couples TRBV19 to TRBJ1-2, with TRBD1 as a possible D gene (6 bases). This CDR3 is 14 amino acids long. Per germline, CDR1 LNHDA and CDR2 SQIVND (reference sequence). V lost 5 bases and J 1 base, leaving 11 bases between the germline ends.

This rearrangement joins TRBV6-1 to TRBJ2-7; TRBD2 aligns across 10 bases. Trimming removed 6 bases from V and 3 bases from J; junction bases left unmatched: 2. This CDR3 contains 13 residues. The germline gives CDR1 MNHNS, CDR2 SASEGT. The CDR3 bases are TGTGCCAGCAGAGGGACTAGCGTCTACGAGCAGTACTTC. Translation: CASRGTSVYEQYF.

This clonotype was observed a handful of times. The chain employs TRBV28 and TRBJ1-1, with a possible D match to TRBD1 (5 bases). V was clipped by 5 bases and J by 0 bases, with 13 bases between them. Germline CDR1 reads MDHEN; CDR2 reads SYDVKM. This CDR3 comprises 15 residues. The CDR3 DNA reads TGTGCCAGCAGTGCGCTCGGGGCGGTGAACACTGAAGCTTTCTTT. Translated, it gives CASSALGAVNTEAFF.

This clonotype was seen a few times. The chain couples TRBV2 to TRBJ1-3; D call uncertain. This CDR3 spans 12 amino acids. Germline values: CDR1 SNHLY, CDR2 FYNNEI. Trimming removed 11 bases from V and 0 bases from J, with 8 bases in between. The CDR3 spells CALSSSGNTIYF. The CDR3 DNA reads TGTGCCCTTTCGTCCTCTGGAAACACCATATATTTT.

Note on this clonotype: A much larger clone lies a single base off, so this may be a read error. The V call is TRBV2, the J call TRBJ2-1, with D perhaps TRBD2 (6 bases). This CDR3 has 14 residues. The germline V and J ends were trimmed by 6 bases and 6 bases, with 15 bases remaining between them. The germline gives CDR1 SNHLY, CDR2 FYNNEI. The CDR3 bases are TGTGCCAGCAGCACGAGAGCGGGTTTCAATGAGCAGTTCTTC. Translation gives CASSTRAGFNEQFF.

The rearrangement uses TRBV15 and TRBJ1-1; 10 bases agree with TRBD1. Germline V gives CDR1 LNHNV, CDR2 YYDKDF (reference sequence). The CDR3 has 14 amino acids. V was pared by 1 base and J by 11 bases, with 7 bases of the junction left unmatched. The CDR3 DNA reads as TGTGCCACCAGCAGAGCCCAGGGACAGGGGAGGGCTTTCTTT. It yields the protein CATSRAQGQGRAFF.

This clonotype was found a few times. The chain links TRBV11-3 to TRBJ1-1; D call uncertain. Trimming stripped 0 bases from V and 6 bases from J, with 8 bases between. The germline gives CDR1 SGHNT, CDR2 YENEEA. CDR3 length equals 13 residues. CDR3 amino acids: CASSLEGMAEAFF. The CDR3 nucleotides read TGTGCCAGCAGCTTAGAGGGTATGGCTGAAGCTTTCTTT.

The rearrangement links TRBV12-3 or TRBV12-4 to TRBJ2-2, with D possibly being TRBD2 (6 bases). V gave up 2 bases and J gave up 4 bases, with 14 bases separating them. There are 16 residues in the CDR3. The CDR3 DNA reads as TGTGCCAGCAGTTTAACTAGCAGAGAGGTCACCGGGGAGCTGTTTTTT. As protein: CASSLTSREVTGELFF.

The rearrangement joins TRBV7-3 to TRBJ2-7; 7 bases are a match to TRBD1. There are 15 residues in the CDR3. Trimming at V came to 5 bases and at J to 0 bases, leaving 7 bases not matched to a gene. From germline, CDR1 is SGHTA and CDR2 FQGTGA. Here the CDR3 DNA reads TGTGCCAGCAGCCAAGGACAGGCAAGCTCCTACGAGCAGTACTTC. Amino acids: CASSQGQASSYEQYF.

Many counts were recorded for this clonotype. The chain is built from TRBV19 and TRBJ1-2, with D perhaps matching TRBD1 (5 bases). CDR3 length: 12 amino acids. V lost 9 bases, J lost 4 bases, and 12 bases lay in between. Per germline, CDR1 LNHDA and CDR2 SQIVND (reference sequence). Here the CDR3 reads CASAGFSYGYTF. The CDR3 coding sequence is TGTGCCAGCGCAGGGTTTAGCTATGGCTACACCTTC.

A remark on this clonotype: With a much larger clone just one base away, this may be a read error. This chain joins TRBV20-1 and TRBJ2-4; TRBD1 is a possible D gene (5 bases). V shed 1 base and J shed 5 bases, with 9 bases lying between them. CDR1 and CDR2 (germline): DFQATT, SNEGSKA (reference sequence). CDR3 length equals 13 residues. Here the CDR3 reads CSARVGVQNIQYF. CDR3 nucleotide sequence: TGCAGTGCTAGAGTAGGGGTACAAAACATTCAGTACTTC.

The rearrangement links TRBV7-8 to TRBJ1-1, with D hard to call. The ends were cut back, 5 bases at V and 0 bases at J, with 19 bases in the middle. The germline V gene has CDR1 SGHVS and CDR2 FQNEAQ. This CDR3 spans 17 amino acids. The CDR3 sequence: CASSSIPDGSMNTEAFF. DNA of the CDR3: TGTGCCAGCAGCAGTATCCCGGACGGTTCAATGAACACTGAAGCTTTCTTT.

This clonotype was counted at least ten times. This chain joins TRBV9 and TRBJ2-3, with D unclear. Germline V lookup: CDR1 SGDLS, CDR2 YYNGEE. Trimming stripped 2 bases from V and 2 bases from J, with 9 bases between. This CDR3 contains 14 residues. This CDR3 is CASSVSALTDTQYF. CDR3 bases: TGTGCCAGCAGCGTGAGCGCACTCACAGATACGCAGTATTTT. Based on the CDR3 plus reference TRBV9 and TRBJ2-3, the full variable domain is DSGVTQTPKHLITATGQRVTLRCSPRSGDLSVYWYQQSLDQGLQFLIQYYNGEERAKGNILERFSAQQFPDLHSELNLSSLELGDSALYFCASSVSALTDTQYFGPGTRLTVL.

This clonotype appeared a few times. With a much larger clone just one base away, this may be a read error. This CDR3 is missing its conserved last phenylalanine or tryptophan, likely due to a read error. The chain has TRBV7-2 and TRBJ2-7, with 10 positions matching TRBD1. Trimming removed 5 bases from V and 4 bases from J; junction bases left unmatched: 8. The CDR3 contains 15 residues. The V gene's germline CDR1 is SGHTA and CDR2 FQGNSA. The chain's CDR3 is CASSKTGTGDYEQYL. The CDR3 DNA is TGTGCCAGCAGCAAAACCGGGACAGGGGATTACGAGCAGTACCTC.

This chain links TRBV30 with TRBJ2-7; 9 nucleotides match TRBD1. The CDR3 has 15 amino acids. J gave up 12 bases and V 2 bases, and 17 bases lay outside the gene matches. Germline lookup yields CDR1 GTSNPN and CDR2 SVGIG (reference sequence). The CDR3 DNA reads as TGTGCCTGGAGTACAACCGGGACAGGGCTTTTGTTGACGTACTTC. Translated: CAWSTTGTGLLLTYF.

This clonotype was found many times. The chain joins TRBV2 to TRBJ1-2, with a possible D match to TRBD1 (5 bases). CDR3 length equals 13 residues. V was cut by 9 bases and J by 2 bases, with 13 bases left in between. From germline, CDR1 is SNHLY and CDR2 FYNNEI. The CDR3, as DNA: TGTGCCAGTCGAGGGGATTGGAACTATGGCTACACCTTC. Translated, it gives CASRGDWNYGYTF.

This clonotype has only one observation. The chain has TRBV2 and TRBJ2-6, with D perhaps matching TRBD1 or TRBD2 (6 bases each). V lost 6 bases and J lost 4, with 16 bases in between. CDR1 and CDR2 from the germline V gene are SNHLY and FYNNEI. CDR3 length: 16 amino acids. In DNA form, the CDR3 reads TGTGCCAGCAGAGGGGGTTCGGGGGCCGGGGCCAACGTCCTGACTTTC. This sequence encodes CASRGGSGAGANVLTF.

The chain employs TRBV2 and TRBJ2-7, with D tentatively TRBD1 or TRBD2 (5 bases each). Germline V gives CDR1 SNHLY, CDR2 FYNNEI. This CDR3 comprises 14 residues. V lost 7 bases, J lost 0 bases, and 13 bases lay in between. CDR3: CASTPGPLSYEQYF. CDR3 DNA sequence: TGTGCCAGCACCCCGGGACCTCTCTCCTACGAGCAGTACTTC.